What follows are 12 T cell receptor beta chains derived from one specimen sequenced in a study of CD8 T cells in Susac syndrome. The authors reverse transcribed roughly 0.45 to 1 ug RNA with random hexamers. TCRdb ran MiXCR on the immunoSEQ multiplex PCR reads and lists one entry per CDR3 protein. The repertoire includes approximately 190,000 distinct CDR3 sequences, over 85% of them detected once, and around 0.1% sits in the top ten. The sequenced material came from CD4+ T cells from PBMCs. These receptors were collected from a human donor in good health.

The J gene is TRBJ2-5, the V gene TRBV10-3; the D gene is possibly TRBD2 (6 bases). Looked up from germline, CDR1 is ENHRY and CDR2 is SYGVKD. The CDR3 length is 14 residues. V shed 3 bases and J shed 1 base, with 9 bases lying between them. As DNA, the CDR3 is TGTGCCATCAGTGAAGGCGGGACCCAAGAGACCCAGTACTTC. Translation: CAISEGGTQETQYF.

The gene calls are TRBV12-3 or TRBV12-4 and TRBJ2-3; D ambiguous. Trimming left V 2 bases short and J 6 bases short, with 3 bases between. CDR3 length equals 11 residues. The CDR3 DNA follows: TGTGCCAGCAGTTTATTCGATACGCAGTATTTT. Translation gives CASSLFDTQYF.

CDR3 coding DNA: TGCAGTGCTAGAGGCCGGACAGGACGCTATGGCTACACCTTC. Amino acids: CSARGRTGRYGYTF. The V call is TRBV20-1, the J call TRBJ1-2; TRBD1 matches at 7 bases. CDR1 DFQATT and CDR2 SNEGSKA come from the germline V gene (reference sequence). J was trimmed by 4 bases and V by 1 base; bases with no gene match: 6. The CDR3 totals 14 residues.

The V gene is TRBV27, the J gene TRBJ2-7; 8 nucleotides match TRBD2. V gave up 2 bases and J gave up 5 bases; unmatched junction bases: 2. This CDR3 is built from 13 residues. Germline CDR1 MNHEY, CDR2 SMNVEV (reference sequence). The CDR3 DNA reads as TGTGCCAGCAGTTTAATGCGGGGGGACGAGCAGTACTTC. This encodes CASSLMRGDEQYF.

The sample holds one count of this clonotype. The J gene is TRBJ2-5, the V gene TRBV29-1; D ambiguous. V was trimmed by 6 bases and J by 6 bases, leaving 20 bases between them. Per germline, CDR1 SQVTM and CDR2 ANQGSEA. The CDR3 length is 14 residues. The CDR3 region is CSVTDPPVEKTQYF. Here the CDR3 DNA reads TGCAGCGTAACGGACCCACCCGTAGAGAAGACCCAGTACTTC.

This rearrangement joins TRBV24-1 to TRBJ2-4; no firm D call. The CDR3 totals 15 residues. The germline gives CDR1 KGHDR, CDR2 SFDVKD. Trimming shortened V by 3 bases and J by 2 bases, and 10 bases separated the two germline ends. CDR3 sequence reads: CATSDTVRSKNIQYF. DNA for the CDR3: TGTGCCACCAGTGATACCGTACGGTCCAAAAACATTCAGTACTTC.

The rearrangement links TRBV7-2 to TRBJ1-1, with D perhaps matching TRBD1 (6 bases). CDR3 length: 17 amino acids. Trimming took off 5 bases at V and 5 bases at J, with 24 bases between the two ends. In germline, CDR1 is SGHTA, CDR2 FQGNSA. The CDR3 DNA is TGTGCCAGCAGCCCTGGGGGTTTCGGGGGCGCAAGGACTGAAGCTTTCTTT. Protein: CASSPGGFGGARTEAFF.

The chain employs TRBV7-9 and TRBJ2-3; D ambiguous. This CDR3 spans 14 amino acids. The V and J ends lost 1 base and 2 bases respectively, with 7 bases between them. Germline CDR1 and CDR2: SEHNR and FQNEAQ (reference sequence). For the CDR3, the DNA is TGTGCCAGCAGCTTAGTAGGGTCCACAGATACGCAGTATTTT. As protein: CASSLVGSTDTQYF.

The chain employs TRBV3-1 and TRBJ2-3; D not certain. CDR1 and CDR2 (germline): LGHDT, YNNKEL (reference sequence). The CDR3 is 14 residues long. V was cut by 0 bases and J by 1 base, with 5 bases left in between. This chain's CDR3 is CASSQDLGTDTQYF. CDR3 bases: TGTGCCAGCAGCCAAGATCTGGGCACAGATACGCAGTATTTT.

The rearrangement uses TRBV15 and TRBJ1-2, with D uncertain. The germline CDR1 and CDR2 sequences are LNHNV and YYDKDF (reference sequence). Trimming pared 0 bases from V and 10 bases from J, leaving 9 bases between. This CDR3 has 12 residues. The CDR3 region has the DNA TGTGCCACCAGCAGAGATGATCCACACTACACCTTC. It specifies CATSRDDPHYTF.

The chain employs TRBV12-3 or TRBV12-4 and TRBJ1-1, with a weak D call TRBD1 (6 bases). V shed 3 bases and J shed 3 bases, with 8 bases lying between them. The CDR3 is made up of 13 amino acids. CDR3: CASSLYRDTEAFF. Written as DNA, the CDR3 is TGTGCCAGCAGTTTGTACAGGGACACTGAAGCTTTCTTT.

The chain is built from TRBV7-9 and TRBJ1-4, with 9 bases fitting TRBD1. CDR1 is SEHNR, CDR2 FQNEAQ, per germline (reference sequence). This CDR3 comprises 14 residues. The V segment lost 5 bases and the J segment 12 bases; nucleotides outside the gene matches: 10. CDR3 nucleotides: TGTGCCAGCAGCCTTACCGGGACAGGGACTGAACTGTTTTTT. This gives the protein CASSLTGTGTELFF.